Sequencing of this TCR beta chain was carried out in a study of T cell responses to AZD1222 COVID-19 vaccine (TCRdb year 2021). Turning to the overall study: A total of over 230 trial participants underwent TCR sequencing, of whom about 200 received two doses of AZD1222 and some 25 received two doses of the MenACWY control vaccine. Enrollment into the trials was organized by age into subgroups of 18-55, 56-69 and 70-plus years, and those subgroups contained approximately 150, 30 and 60 TCR-sequenced participants, respectively.

The CDR3 regions of human TCRbeta chains were analyzed by immunosequencing. On the authors' methods: TCRs in the repertoires were compared against a reference library of SARS-CoV-2-specific TCRs that had been generated with the MIRA antigen-specificity platform. Breadth meant the fraction of unique TCRs that were SARS-CoV-2-associated, whereas depth meant the fraction of total T cells that were SARS-CoV-2-associated. Using the MIRA data, every spike-specific TCR was mapped to the spike region that the TCR reacted to and assigned to either a CD4 or a CD8 class. Log10-transformed breadth and depth values were compared by one-way ANOVA with Sidak's multiple comparisons tests. TCRdb took over this immuneACCESS table, retaining in-frame rearrangements with V and J assigned. Such tables are incomplete; in checked studies, under half of the missing clones stem from an unresolved V gene, and the remainder is unexplained. V and J calls and clone size are those listed in that table; D and trimming were worked out from the DNA. In this sample the table shows some 200,000 clones, about 89% of which occur a single time. 3% to 3.5% of the sample rests with the top ten.

Study-level results and caveats: Vaccine-associated CD4 TCRs spanned the whole spike protein, with dominant responses in regions 160-218 and 743-854. Nearly half of unique spike-specific TCRs reportedly recognized epitopes outside regions mutated in the B.1.351 and B.1.1.7 variants. Conclusions about previously exposed vaccinees are limited because only five or six AZD1222 recipients were SARS-CoV-2 seropositive at baseline. After two AZD1222 doses, both the breadth and the depth of spike-specific TCRs were significantly higher than at day 0 and than in MenACWY recipients. Most participants were white British and females outnumbered males, and the authors suggested that clonal diversity may have been underestimated. The 56-69-year group was small, and its depth increase did not reach significance, likely because of low power. Because no samples from the day 14 peak response were available, repertoires could be characterized only after the peak T cell response.

Sample time point, as interpreted from the label and publication: about 28 days (+/-7) after the second vaccine dose. AZD1222 recipients given second doses at about 4 weeks or at about 12 weeks were pooled, since spike-specific TCR depth and breadth were not found to differ between the two schedules. Vaccinee samples were obtained from the UK trials COV001 and COV002, which included a single-blind randomized controlled phase 2/3 trial of AZD1222 (ChAdOx1 nCoV-19) in healthy adults. Trial participant PBMC samples were collected at day 0 and day 28 after the second dose for TCRbeta chain sequencing. A remark on this clone: Its antigen has not been determined. The sample holds no much larger clone one base away, and base qualities are not on file.

Trimming takes 5 bases from V and 4 bases from J, and the germline ends sit 13 bases apart. The CDR3 has 14 amino acids, counting the end cysteine and phenylalanine. Kept here is only the CDR3 DNA, which spans 42 bases and is read in frame from base 1. Sequences WNHNN (CDR1) and SYGVQD (CDR2) are obtained from the germline V gene (reference sequence). The source is an adult who received the AZD1222 COVID-19 vaccine. The source material was peripheral blood, sampled 28 days after the second AZD1222 dose. The V and J segments used are TRBV10-1 and TRBJ2-3, with a tentative D call of TRBD1 or TRBD2, each matching 5 bases. The CDR3 protein is CASSMGRGPDTQYF. The nucleotide sequence reads TGCGCCAGCAGTATGGGCCGGGGACCAGATACGCAGTATTTT.